Below are 27 T cell receptor beta chains sequenced from a single sample in a study of blood T cell repertoires in COVID-19. TCRdb's copy holds only in-frame clones and misses some; the assay was immunoSEQ multiplex PCR. The profile shows about 200,000 clones, about 87% of them singletons. Sample: peripheral blood. These receptors all stem from a man between 60 and 75 years old with acute or convalescent COVID-19.

The rearrangement joins TRBV19 to TRBJ1-5; perhaps TRBD1 as D (6 bases). The CDR3 totals 15 residues. Germline V gene lookup returns CDR1 LNHDA and CDR2 SQIVND (reference sequence). V dropped 11 bases and J dropped 2 bases, with 19 bases sitting between them. The CDR3 DNA reads TGTGCCGGCTCCTTTTCAGGGGCGGGCAATCAGCCCCAGCATTTT. Protein product: CAGSFSGAGNQPQHF. The full variable domain, in which reference TRBV19 and TRBJ1-5 provide the parts outside the CDR3, is DGGITQSPKYLFRKEGQNVTLSCEQNLNHDAMYWYRQDPGQGLRLIYYSQIVNDFQKGDIAEGYSVSREKKESFPLTVTSAQKNPTAFYLCAGSFSGAGNQPQHFGDGTRLSIL.

CDR3: CASSMGTGVDQPQHF. CDR3 sequence (DNA): TGTGCCAGTAGCATGGGGACAGGGGTGGATCAGCCCCAGCATTTT. The gene calls are TRBV19 and TRBJ1-5; TRBD1 aligns across 10 bases. Germline values: CDR1 LNHDA, CDR2 SQIVND (reference sequence). With 6 bases clipped from V and 5 bases from J, the junction kept 7 bases outside the gene matches. CDR3 size: 15 residues.

This rearrangement joins TRBV19 to TRBJ2-7; no clear D. Germline V CDR1 and CDR2: LNHDA, SQIVND (reference sequence). The CDR3 length is 13 residues. V was pared by 5 bases and J by 6 bases, with 14 bases between. In DNA, the CDR3 is TGTGCCAGTAGTCCCCGCCGGCGGAGCGAGCAGTACTTC. Its translation is CASSPRRRSEQYF. The whole variable domain, remainder taken from reference TRBV19 and TRBJ2-7, is DGGITQSPKYLFRKEGQNVTLSCEQNLNHDAMYWYRQDPGQGLRLIYYSQIVNDFQKGDIAEGYSVSREKKESFPLTVTSAQKNPTAFYLCASSPRRRSEQYFGPGTRLTVT.

The chain is built from TRBV7-9 and TRBJ1-3, with D hard to call. There are 15 residues in the CDR3. V lost 0 bases and J lost 4, with 10 bases in between. CDR1 and CDR2 (germline): SEHNR, FQNEAQ (reference sequence). CDR3 in amino acids: CASSLAEPNGNTIYF. The CDR3 bases are TGTGCCAGCAGCTTAGCCGAACCTAACGGAAACACCATATATTTT.

This chain connects TRBV6-4 to TRBJ2-2; a possible D gene is TRBD1 (6 bases). The ends were cut back, 4 bases at V and 0 bases at J, with 9 bases in the middle. Germline V CDR1 and CDR2: MRHNA, SNTAGT. The length of the CDR3 is 15 residues. The CDR3 sequence is CASSADSSNTGELFF. DNA of the CDR3: TGTGCCAGCAGTGCGGACAGTTCGAACACCGGGGAGCTGTTTTTT.

The rearrangement uses TRBV12-3 or TRBV12-4 and TRBJ2-7; 7 bases agree with TRBD1. The CDR3 length is 12 residues. V trimming: 5 bases; J trimming: 3 bases; junction bases outside the gene matches: 1. The chain's CDR3 is CASSRTGYEQYF. CDR3 nucleotide sequence: TGTGCCAGCAGTCGGACAGGCTACGAGCAGTACTTC.

The chain recombines TRBV12-5 with TRBJ2-5, with D unclear. Germline V gene sequence: CDR1 LGHNT, CDR2 FRNRAP. The V end lost 1 base, the J end lost 2 bases, and 11 bases lay between the germline ends. The CDR3 contains 15 residues. This CDR3 is CASGLGFVRQETQYF. The CDR3, as DNA: TGTGCTAGTGGTTTGGGTTTCGTTAGACAAGAGACCCAGTACTTC.

In DNA form, the CDR3 reads TGTGCCAGTAGTATAGAGGGGCGAAGCGGCAATCAGCCCCAGCATTTT. Protein: CASSIEGRSGNQPQHF. This chain uses TRBV19 with TRBJ1-5, with D perhaps matching TRBD1 (5 bases). Looked up from germline, CDR1 is LNHDA and CDR2 is SQIVND (reference sequence). Between the trimmed V and J ends, which lost 0 bases and 2 bases, there was a span of 11 bases. This CDR3 is 16 amino acids long.

This clone was counted a single time. The chain uses TRBV7-3 and TRBJ2-7, with TRBD2 as a possible D gene (6 bases). Per germline, CDR1 SGHTA and CDR2 FQGTGA. There are 15 residues in the CDR3. With 0 bases removed from V and 2 bases from J, the gap between germline ends came to 11 bases. The CDR3 loop is CASSLTPGDAYEQYF. The CDR3 DNA sequence: TGTGCCAGCAGCTTAACGCCGGGGGACGCCTACGAGCAGTACTTC.

A remark on this clone: One end of the junction does not line up with germline, which may come from a read error. The rearrangement joins TRBV9 to TRBJ2-4, with D tentatively TRBD2 (7 bases). The CDR3 has 16 amino acids. Germline V CDR1 and CDR2: SGDLS, YYNGEE. CDR3 nucleotides: TGTGCCAGCAGCAGAGAGACCCTCGGCGGGGGCAACACTCAGTACTTC. Translation: CASSRETLGGGNTQYF.

The rearrangement links TRBV15 to TRBJ2-3; the D gene is possibly TRBD2 (5 bases). The CDR3 covers 14 residues. Trimming stripped 2 bases from V and 8 bases from J, with 14 bases between. Germline values: CDR1 LNHNV, CDR2 YYDKDF (reference sequence). The CDR3 here is CATSRRPGEGTQYF. DNA of the CDR3: TGTGCCACCAGCAGACGGCCGGGTGAGGGTACGCAGTATTTT.

V gene TRBV3-1 (or the pseudogene TRBV3-2) combines with J gene TRBJ2-5, with 8 bases lining up with TRBD2. Per the germline V gene, CDR1 is LGHDT and CDR2 is YNNKEL (reference sequence). With V trimmed by 3 bases and J by 6 bases, 6 bases remained unmatched. CDR3 size: 14 residues. The CDR3 nucleotides are TGTGCCAGCAGCCAGCGGGGGGCCAGGAAGACCCAGTACTTC. Its translation: CASSQRGARKTQYF.

The gene calls are TRBV19 and TRBJ2-2, with D possibly TRBD1 on 5 matching bases. The germline gives CDR1 LNHDA, CDR2 SQIVND (reference sequence). CDR3 length: 12 residues. V shed 7 bases and J shed 5 bases, with 8 bases lying between them. The CDR3 DNA reads as TGTGCCAGTAACGACAGAACCGGGGAGCTGTTTTTT. Its protein is CASNDRTGELFF. Full variable domain (missing parts from reference TRBV19 and TRBJ2-2): DGGITQSPKYLFRKEGQNVTLSCEQNLNHDAMYWYRQDPGQGLRLIYYSQIVNDFQKGDIAEGYSVSREKKESFPLTVTSAQKNPTAFYLCASNDRTGELFFGEGSRLTVL.

The chain joins TRBV19 to TRBJ2-3; TRBD2 matches 8 bases. The CDR3 sequence is 16 residues long. CDR1 is LNHDA and CDR2 is SQIVND in the germline V gene (reference sequence). V shed 4 bases and J 3 bases; nucleotides not matched to a gene: 9. The CDR3: CASSRGVAGLTDTQYF. For the CDR3, the DNA is TGTGCCAGTAGTAGGGGGGTAGCGGGGTTGACAGATACGCAGTATTTT.

The rearrangement links TRBV11-2 to TRBJ2-2; maybe TRBD1 (6 bases). V was cut by 5 bases and J by 7 bases, with 23 bases left in between. Germline V gene lookup returns CDR1 SGHAT and CDR2 FQNNGV. The CDR3 sequence is 17 residues long. The CDR3 DNA follows: TGTGCCAGCAGCGGGGTGGGGCAGGGGTTATCTGGCGGGGAGCTGTTTTTT. Translation: CASSGVGQGLSGGELFF.

This chain uses TRBV4-2 with TRBJ2-2, with 9 positions matching TRBD2. The germline CDR1 and CDR2 sequences are LGHNA and YNFKEQ. V dropped 4 bases and J dropped 4; count of bases not matched to a gene: 1. The CDR3 totals 14 residues. The CDR3 loop reads CASSLGLATGELFF. CDR3 DNA sequence: TGTGCCAGCAGCCTGGGACTAGCCACCGGGGAGCTGTTTTTT.

The chain combines TRBV5-8 with TRBJ2-1; 10 positions match TRBD1. There are 16 residues in the CDR3. Germline-derived CDR1 and CDR2 are SGHTS and YDEGEE. Unmatched junction bases numbered 14, after V lost 7 bases and J lost 7 bases. CDR3 nucleotide sequence: TGTGCCAGCCGCCCCTTCAGACAGGGGGCGCGGAATGAGCAGTTCTTC. Translated: CASRPFRQGARNEQFF.

V and J are TRBV29-1 and TRBJ2-1; possible D gene TRBD1, 5 bases. The CDR3 length is 17 residues. V shed 4 bases and J shed 1 base, with 20 bases lying between them. Germline CDR1 is SQVTM and CDR2 is ANQGSEA. CDR3 protein: CSVVGARAQPSYNEQFF. CDR3 DNA sequence: TGCAGCGTTGTTGGGGCCAGGGCTCAACCGTCCTACAATGAGCAGTTCTTC.

The chain is built from TRBV14 and TRBJ2-3, with a weak D call TRBD2 (6 bases). Trimming left V 6 bases short and J 5 bases short, with 12 bases between. Per the germline V gene, CDR1 is SGHDN and CDR2 is FVKESK. The CDR3 extends over 13 amino acids. Written as DNA, the CDR3 is TGTGCCAGCAGACTACAAGCGGGAGATACGCAGTATTTT. It translates to CASRLQAGDTQYF.

This clone has more than one count but fewer than ten. The CDR3: CASSLASQSIYEQYF. CDR3 DNA sequence: TGTGCCAGCAGCTTAGCGTCACAGAGCATCTACGAGCAGTACTTC. V is TRBV7-9 and J is TRBJ2-7; D remains unclear. Trimming cost V 0 bases and J 3 bases, with 12 bases left between them. The CDR3 length is 15 residues. CDR1 is SEHNR and CDR2 is FQNEAQ in the germline V gene (reference sequence). Full variable domain (outside the CDR3, taken from reference TRBV7-9 and TRBJ2-7): DTGVSQNPRHKITKRGQNVTFRCDPISEHNRLYWYRQTLGQGPEFLTYFQNEAQLEKSRLLSDRFSAERPKGSFSTLEIQRTEQGDSAMYLCASSLASQSIYEQYFGPGTRLTVT.

This sequence joins TRBV7-2 and TRBJ2-2; unclear D gene. This CDR3 contains 14 residues. Germline V lookup: CDR1 SGHTA, CDR2 FQGNSA. V was trimmed by 5 bases and J by 1 base, leaving 8 bases between them. The CDR3 nucleotides read TGTGCCAGCAGCCCACTGAGGAACACCGGGGAGCTGTTTTTT. Its protein is CASSPLRNTGELFF.

The rearrangement links TRBV18 to TRBJ1-2; tentatively, D is TRBD1 (5 bases). In germline, CDR1 is KGHSH, CDR2 LQKENI. V gave up 2 bases and J gave up 2 bases, with 18 bases separating them. The CDR3 spans 17 residues. This chain's CDR3 is CASSPGERRGSNYGYTF. In DNA, the CDR3 is TGTGCCAGCTCACCAGGGGAAAGGAGGGGCTCAAACTATGGCTACACCTTC.

This sequence joins TRBV6-2 or TRBV6-3 and TRBJ1-2; the D gene is possibly TRBD1 (6 bases). Trimming took off 2 bases at V and 3 bases at J, with 19 bases between the two ends. This CDR3 spans 17 amino acids. Germline CDR1 MNHEY, CDR2 SVGEGT. This CDR3 reads CASSYESGAIWDYGYTF. In DNA, the CDR3 is TGTGCCAGCAGTTACGAGTCAGGGGCCATATGGGACTATGGCTACACCTTC.

V and J are TRBV5-1 and TRBJ2-2, with 8 nucleotides matching TRBD1. CDR1 SGHRS and CDR2 YFSETQ come from the germline V gene. The CDR3 runs to 15 residues. V lost 1 base to trimming and J lost 6 bases; unmatched junction nucleotides: 5. The DNA for the CDR3 is TGCGCCAGCAGCTTGCGTACAGGGGGGTCCGGGGAGCTGTTTTTT. Encoded protein: CASSLRTGGSGELFF.

This CDR3 is CTSSQGLAGPYNEQFF. CDR3 bases: TGCACCAGCAGCCAGGGGCTAGCGGGACCATACAATGAGCAGTTCTTC. This chain connects TRBV1 to TRBJ2-1; the table calls TRBD2, which could not be checked here. TRBV1 is shown as a pseudogene. CDR3 length equals 16 residues.

The table lists this clone with a few counts. The rearrangement uses TRBV6-2 or TRBV6-3 and TRBJ2-1; 13 bases match TRBD2. Trimming cost V 6 bases and J 6 bases; bases outside gene matches: 8. The CDR3 is made up of 16 amino acids. Germline CDR1 MNHEY, CDR2 SVGEGT. Here the CDR3 DNA reads TGTGCCAGCAGCAGCCTACTAGCGGGGGGGGTCAATGAGCAGTTCTTC. Its protein is CASSSLLAGGVNEQFF.

There are a few counts of this clone. The chain's CDR3 is CASSFSNTEAFF. The CDR3 DNA reads as TGTGCCAGCAGTTTCTCGAACACTGAAGCTTTCTTT. V usage is TRBV12-3 or TRBV12-4 and J usage is TRBJ1-1; D ambiguous. V lost 3 bases and J lost 1, with 3 bases in between. The CDR3 loop spans 12 amino acids.